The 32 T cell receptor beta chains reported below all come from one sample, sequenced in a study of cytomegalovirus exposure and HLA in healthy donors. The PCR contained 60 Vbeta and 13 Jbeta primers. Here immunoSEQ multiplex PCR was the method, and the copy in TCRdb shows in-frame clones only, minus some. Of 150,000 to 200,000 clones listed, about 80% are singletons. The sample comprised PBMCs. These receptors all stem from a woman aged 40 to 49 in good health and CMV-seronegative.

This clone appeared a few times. The CDR3 bases are TGTGCCAGCAGCGAAATACTCCAGGGGGGCCGAGGGAACACCGGGGAGCTGTTTTTT. Its translation: CASSEILQGGRGNTGELFF. This sequence joins TRBV28 and TRBJ2-2; D possibly corresponds to TRBD1 (7 bases). V was clipped by 6 bases and J by 1 base, with 24 bases between them. The CDR3 is made up of 19 amino acids. CDR1 and CDR2 (germline): MDHEN, SYDVKM.

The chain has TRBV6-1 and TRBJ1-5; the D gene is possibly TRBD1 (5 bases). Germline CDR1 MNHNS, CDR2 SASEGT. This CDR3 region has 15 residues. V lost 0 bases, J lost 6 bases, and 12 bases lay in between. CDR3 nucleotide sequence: TGTGCCAGCAGTGAAGCGGGGCAGGGAGGTCAGCCCCAGCATTTT. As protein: CASSEAGQGGQPQHF.

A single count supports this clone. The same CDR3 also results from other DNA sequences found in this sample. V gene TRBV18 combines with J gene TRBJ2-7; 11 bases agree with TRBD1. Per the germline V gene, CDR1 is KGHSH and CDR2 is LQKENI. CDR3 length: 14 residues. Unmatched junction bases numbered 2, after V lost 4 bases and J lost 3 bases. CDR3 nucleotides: TGTGCCAGCTCACTTGGGACAGGGGGCTACGAGCAGTACTTC. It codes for CASSLGTGGYEQYF. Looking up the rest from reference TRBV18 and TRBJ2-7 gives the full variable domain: NAGVMQNPRHLVRRRGQEARLRCSPMKGHSHVYWYRQLPEEGLKFMVYLQKENIIDESGMPKERFSAEFPKEGPSILRIQQVVRGDSAAYFCASSLGTGGYEQYFGPGTRLTVT.

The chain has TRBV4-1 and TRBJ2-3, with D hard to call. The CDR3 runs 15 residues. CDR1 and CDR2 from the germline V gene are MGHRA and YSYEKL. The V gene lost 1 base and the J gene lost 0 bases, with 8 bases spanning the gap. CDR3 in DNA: TGCGCCAGCAGCCAAGTTACAGCCAGCACAGATACGCAGTATTTT. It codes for CASSQVTASTDTQYF.

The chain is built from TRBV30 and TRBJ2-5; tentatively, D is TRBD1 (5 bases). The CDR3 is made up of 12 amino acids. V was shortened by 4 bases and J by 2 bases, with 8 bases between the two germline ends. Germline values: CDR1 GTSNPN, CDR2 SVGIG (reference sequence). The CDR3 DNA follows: TGTGCCTGGAACCAGGGACAAGAGACCCAGTACTTC. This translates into CAWNQGQETQYF. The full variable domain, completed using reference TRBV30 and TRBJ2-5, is SQTIHQWPATLVQPVGSPLSLECTVEGTSNPNLYWYRQAAGRGLQLLFYSVGIGQISSEVPQNLSASRPQDRQFILSSKKLLLSDSGFYLCAWNQGQETQYFGPGTRLLVL.

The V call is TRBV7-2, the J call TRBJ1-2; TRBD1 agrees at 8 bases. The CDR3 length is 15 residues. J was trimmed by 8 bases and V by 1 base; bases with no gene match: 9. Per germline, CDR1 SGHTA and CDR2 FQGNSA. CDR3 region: CASSLGDRITGGYTF. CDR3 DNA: TGTGCCAGCAGCTTAGGGGACAGGATAACCGGGGGCTACACCTTC.

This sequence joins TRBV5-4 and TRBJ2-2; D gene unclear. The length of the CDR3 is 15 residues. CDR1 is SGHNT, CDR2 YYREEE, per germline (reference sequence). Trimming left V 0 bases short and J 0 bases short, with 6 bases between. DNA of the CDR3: TGTGCCAGCAGCTTGGACAGTCCGAACACCGGGGAGCTGTTTTTT. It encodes CASSLDSPNTGELFF.

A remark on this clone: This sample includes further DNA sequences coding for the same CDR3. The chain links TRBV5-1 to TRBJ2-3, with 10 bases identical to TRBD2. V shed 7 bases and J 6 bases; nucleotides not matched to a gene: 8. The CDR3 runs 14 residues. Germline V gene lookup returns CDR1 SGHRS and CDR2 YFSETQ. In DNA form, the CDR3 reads TGCGCCAGCCGGAGCGGGGGGGCCGGGGATACGCAGTATTTT. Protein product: CASRSGGAGDTQYF.

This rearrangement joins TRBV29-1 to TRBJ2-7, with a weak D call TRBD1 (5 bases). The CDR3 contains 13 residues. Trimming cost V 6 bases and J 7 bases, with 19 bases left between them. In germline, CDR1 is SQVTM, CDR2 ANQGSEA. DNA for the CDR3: TGCAGCGTGGCCGGTGGCAGGGTGAGTGAGCAGTACTTC. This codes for CSVAGGRVSEQYF.

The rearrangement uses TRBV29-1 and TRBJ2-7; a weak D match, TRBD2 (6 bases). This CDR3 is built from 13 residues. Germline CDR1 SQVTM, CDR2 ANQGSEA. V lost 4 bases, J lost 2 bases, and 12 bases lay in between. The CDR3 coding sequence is TGCAGCGTTGGGCTAGCGAAAGCCTACGAGCAGTACTTC. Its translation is CSVGLAKAYEQYF.

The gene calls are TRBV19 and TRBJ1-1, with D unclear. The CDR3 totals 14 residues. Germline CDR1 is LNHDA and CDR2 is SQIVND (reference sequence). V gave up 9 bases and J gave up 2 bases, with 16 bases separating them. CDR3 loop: CASFRMGANTEAFF. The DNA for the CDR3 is TGTGCCAGCTTCCGGATGGGAGCTAACACTGAAGCTTTCTTT.

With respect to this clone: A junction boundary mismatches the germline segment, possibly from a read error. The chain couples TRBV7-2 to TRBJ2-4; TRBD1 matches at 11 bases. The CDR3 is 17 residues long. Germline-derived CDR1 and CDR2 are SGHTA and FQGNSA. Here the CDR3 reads CASSLRIGQGAKNSQYF. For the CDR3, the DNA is TGTGCCAGCAGCCTCCGGATCGGACAGGGGGCCAAAAACAGTCAGTACTTC.

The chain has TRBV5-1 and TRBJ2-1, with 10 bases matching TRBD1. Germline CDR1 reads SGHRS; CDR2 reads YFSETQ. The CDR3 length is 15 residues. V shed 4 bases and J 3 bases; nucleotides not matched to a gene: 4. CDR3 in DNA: TGCGCCAGCAGCCGCCGGGACAGGGGCTACAATGAGCAGTTCTTC. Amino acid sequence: CASSRRDRGYNEQFF.

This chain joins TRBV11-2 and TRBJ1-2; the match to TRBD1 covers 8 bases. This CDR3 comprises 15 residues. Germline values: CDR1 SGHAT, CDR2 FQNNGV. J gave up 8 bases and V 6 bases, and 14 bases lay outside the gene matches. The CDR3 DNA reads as TGTGCCAGCAGTAACTCAGGGGGCGCTCGGAAGGGCTACACCTTC. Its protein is CASSNSGGARKGYTF.

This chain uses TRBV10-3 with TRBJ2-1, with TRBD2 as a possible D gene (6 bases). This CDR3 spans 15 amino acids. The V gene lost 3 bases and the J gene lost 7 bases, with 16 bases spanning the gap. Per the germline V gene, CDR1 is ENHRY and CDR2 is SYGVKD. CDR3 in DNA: TGTGCCATCAGTGACGGGCGGGGTTTCTGGAATGAGCAGTTCTTC. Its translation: CAISDGRGFWNEQFF.

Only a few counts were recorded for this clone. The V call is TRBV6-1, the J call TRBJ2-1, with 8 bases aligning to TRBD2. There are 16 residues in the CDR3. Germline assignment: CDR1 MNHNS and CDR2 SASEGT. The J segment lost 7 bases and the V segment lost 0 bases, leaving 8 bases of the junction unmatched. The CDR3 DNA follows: TGTGCCAGCAGTGAAGCTTGGGCGGGGGGTCAAAATGAGCAGTTCTTC. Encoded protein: CASSEAWAGGQNEQFF.

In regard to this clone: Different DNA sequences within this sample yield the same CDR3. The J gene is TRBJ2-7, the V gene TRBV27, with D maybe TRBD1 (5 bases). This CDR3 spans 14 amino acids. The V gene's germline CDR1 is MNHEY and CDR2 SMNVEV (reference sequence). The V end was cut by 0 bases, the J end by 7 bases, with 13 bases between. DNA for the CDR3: TGTGCCAGCAGTTTATCGGGCAGGGTGTATGAGCAGTACTTC. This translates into CASSLSGRVYEQYF.

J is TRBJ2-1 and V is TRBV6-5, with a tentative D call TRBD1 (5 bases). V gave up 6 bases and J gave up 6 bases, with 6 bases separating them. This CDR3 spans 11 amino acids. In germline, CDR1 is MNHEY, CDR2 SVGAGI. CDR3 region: CASSQGNEQFF. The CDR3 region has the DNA TGTGCCAGCAGCCAGGGCAATGAGCAGTTCTTC.

The CDR3 here is CASSPGDHGGYTF. CDR3 sequence (DNA): TGTGCCAGCAGCCCGGGGGACCACGGAGGCTACACCTTC. V gene TRBV28 combines with J gene TRBJ1-2; a weak D match, TRBD1 (5 bases). V was pared by 6 bases and J by 8 bases, with 16 bases between. From germline, CDR1 is MDHEN and CDR2 SYDVKM. The CDR3 spans 13 residues.

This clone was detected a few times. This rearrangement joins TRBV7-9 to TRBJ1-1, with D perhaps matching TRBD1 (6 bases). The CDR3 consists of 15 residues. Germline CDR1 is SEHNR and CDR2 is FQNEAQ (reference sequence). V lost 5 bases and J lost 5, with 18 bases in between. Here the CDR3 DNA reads TGTGCCAGCAGCCCCGTGGGGGCAGGTGGGACTGAAGCTTTCTTT. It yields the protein CASSPVGAGGTEAFF.

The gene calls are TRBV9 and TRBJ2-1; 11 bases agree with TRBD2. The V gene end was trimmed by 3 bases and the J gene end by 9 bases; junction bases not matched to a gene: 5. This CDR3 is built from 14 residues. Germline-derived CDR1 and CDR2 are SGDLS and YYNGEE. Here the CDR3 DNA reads TGTGCCAGCAGCGGTAGCGGGGGGGCCCGTGAGCAGTTCTTC. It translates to CASSGSGGAREQFF.

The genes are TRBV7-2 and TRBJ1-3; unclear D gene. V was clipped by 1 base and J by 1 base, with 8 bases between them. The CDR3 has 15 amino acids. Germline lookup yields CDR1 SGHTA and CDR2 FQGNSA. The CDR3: CASSLEISSGNTIYF. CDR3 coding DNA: TGTGCCAGCAGCTTAGAAATCAGTTCTGGAAACACCATATATTTT. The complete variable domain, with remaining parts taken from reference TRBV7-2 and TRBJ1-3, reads GAGVSQSPSNKVTEKGKDVELRCDPISGHTALYWYRQSLGQGLEFLIYFQGNSAPDKSGLPSDRFSAERTGGSVSTLTIQRTQQEDSAVYLCASSLEISSGNTIYFGEGSWLTVV.

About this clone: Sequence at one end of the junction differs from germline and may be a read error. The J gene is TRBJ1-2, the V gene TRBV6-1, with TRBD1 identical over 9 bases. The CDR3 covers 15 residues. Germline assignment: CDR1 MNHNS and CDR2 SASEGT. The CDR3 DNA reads TGTGCCAGCAAGAGGACAGGGGCTCATAACGATGGCTACACCTTC. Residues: CASKRTGAHNDGYTF.

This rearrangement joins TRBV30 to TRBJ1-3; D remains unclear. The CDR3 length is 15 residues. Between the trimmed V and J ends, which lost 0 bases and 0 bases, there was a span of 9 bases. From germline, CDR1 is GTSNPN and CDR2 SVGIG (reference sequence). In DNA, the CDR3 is TGTGCCTGGAGTGTTGGTTGGCCCTCTGGAAACACCATATATTTT. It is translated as CAWSVGWPSGNTIYF.

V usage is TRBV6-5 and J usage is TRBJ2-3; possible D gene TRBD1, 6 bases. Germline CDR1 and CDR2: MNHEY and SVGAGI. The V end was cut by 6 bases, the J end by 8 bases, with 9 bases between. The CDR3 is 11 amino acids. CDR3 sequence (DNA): TGTGCCAGCAGAAAGGGGGTTACGCAGTATTTT. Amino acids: CASRKGVTQYF.

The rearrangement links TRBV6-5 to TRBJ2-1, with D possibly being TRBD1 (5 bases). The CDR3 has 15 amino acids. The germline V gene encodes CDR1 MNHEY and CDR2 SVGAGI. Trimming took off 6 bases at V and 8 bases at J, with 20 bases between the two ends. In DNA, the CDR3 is TGTGCCAGCAGCCCGCGAATAACACAGGACGATGAGCAGTTCTTC. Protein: CASSPRITQDDEQFF.

This CDR3 is CASRPGQSLTYYGYTF. In DNA, the CDR3 is TGTGCCAGCAGACCGGGACAGAGCCTTACCTACTATGGCTACACCTTC. The rearrangement links TRBV2 to TRBJ1-2; 7 nucleotides align to TRBD1. V gave up 6 bases and J gave up 3 bases; unmatched junction bases: 13. The germline V gene has CDR1 SNHLY and CDR2 FYNNEI. The CDR3 consists of 16 residues.

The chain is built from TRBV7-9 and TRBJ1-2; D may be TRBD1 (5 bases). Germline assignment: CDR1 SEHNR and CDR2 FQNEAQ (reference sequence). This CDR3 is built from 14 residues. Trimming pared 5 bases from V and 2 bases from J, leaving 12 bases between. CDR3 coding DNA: TGTGCCAGCAGCCCCGCACAGGAGAACTATGGCTACACCTTC. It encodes CASSPAQENYGYTF.

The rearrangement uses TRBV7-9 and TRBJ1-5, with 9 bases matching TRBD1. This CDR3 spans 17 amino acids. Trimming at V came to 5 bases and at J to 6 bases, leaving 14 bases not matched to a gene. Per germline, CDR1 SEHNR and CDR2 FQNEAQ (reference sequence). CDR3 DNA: TGTGCCAGCAGCCTCGACAGGGGGGGTTTTGTAGGTCAGCCCCAGCATTTT. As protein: CASSLDRGGFVGQPQHF.

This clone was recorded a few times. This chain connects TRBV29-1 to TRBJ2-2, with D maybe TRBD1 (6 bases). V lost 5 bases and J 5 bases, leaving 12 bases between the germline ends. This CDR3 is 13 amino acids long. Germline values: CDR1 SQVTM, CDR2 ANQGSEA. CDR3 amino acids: CSVLTGLTGELFF. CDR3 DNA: TGCAGCGTTCTTACAGGGCTTACCGGGGAGCTGTTTTTT.

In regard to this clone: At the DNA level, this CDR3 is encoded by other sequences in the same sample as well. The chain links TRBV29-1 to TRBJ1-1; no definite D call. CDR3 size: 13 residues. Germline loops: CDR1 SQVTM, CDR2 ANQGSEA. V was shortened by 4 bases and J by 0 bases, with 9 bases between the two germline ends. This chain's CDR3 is CSVGGRMNTEAFF. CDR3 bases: TGCAGCGTTGGAGGGAGGATGAACACTGAAGCTTTCTTT.

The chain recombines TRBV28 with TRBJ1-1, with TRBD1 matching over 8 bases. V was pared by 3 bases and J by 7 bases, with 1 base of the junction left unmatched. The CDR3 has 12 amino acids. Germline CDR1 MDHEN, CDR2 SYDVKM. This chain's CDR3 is CASSFTGGEAFF. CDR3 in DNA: TGTGCCAGCAGTTTTACAGGGGGTGAAGCTTTCTTT.